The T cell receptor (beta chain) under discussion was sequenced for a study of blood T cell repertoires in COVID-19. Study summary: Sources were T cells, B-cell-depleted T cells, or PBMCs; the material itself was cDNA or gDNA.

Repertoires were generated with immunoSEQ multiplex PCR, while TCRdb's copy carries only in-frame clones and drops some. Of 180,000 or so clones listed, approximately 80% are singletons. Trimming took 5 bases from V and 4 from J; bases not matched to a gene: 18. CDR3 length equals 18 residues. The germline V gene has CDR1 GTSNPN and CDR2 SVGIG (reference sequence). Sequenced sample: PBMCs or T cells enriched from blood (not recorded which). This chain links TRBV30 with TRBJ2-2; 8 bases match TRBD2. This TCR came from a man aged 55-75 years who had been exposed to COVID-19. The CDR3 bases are TGTGCCTGGGGCCCTGCACTAGCGGATCCGTTTCGCACCGGGGAGCTGTTTTTT. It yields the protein CAWGPALADPFRTGELFF. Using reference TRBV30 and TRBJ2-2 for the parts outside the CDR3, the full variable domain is SQTIHQWPATLVQPVGSPLSLECTVEGTSNPNLYWYRQAAGRGLQLLFYSVGIGQISSEVPQNLSASRPQDRQFILSSKKLLLSDSGFYLCAWGPALADPFRTGELFFGEGSRLTVL.